This TCR beta chain was identified during a study of shared clonotypes between healthy human individuals. About the study: The donor group consisted of a couple of women and a few men, aged 18 to 49. General study findings and limits: Owing to a small donor count, the genetic and exposure-history diversity represented was limited.

About this clone: Its matching antigen is unknown.

The V end was cut by 3 bases, the J end by 8 bases, with 16 bases between. CDR3 size: 15 residues. Germline V lookup: CDR1 LNHDA, CDR2 SQIVND (reference sequence). Per sorted-subset replicate PCR, input was around 220 ng DNA, representing tens of thousands of T cell genomes. Assay: immunoSEQ multiplex PCR; the TCRdb copy retains only in-frame clones and omits some. The sample includes almost 750,000 clones, roughly two thirds of them seen just once. The source is a woman in her twenties or thirties in good health. The chain recombines TRBV19 with TRBJ1-4; no reliable D call. Sequencing was done on a sample of memory CD4+ T cells sorted from blood. The subset is: CD45RA-negative fraction. CDR3: CASSMDAPGGEKLFF. The CDR3 DNA reads TGTGCCAGTAGTATGGATGCACCCGGCGGGGAAAAACTGTTTTTT.